Given below is one T cell receptor (beta chain) in context. The antigen is not known. These data come from a study of post-analysis software for immune sequencing data. V lost 7 bases and J lost 1; bases outside the gene matches: 10. Per the germline V gene, CDR1 is SQVTM and CDR2 is ANQGSEA. The CDR3 length is 14 residues. Points from the study as a whole: When patients were compared with controls, about five TRBV segments were more frequent, TRBV5-6, TRBV5-1 and TRBV20-1 among them.

Unique molecular identifiers had been added to the TCR beta cDNA libraries. TCRdb re-analysed the PCR reads in MiXCR, keeping a single row per CDR3 protein. Of hundreds of thousands of distinct CDR3 sequences listed, approximately 57% are singletons. The receptor was isolated from a girl aged 10 to 17 with multiple sclerosis. The V and J genes are TRBV29-1 and TRBJ2-7; the match to TRBD1 covers 7 bases. Source material: blood. CDR3 in DNA: TGCAGCGCCGGGACAGACACCTCGTCCTACGAGCAGTACTTC. Its translation: CSAGTDTSSYEQYF.